This T cell receptor beta chain was found in a study of cytomegalovirus exposure and HLA in healthy donors. Study at large: Of 398 genotyped donors, approximately 80% clustered with self-reported Caucasian donors. Study-wide results and limits: It has been reported that TCR beta sequences accurately predicted the HLA-A and HLA-B alleles of most subjects. Earlier analysis yielded a pattern in which most TCR beta V segments were productive about 90% or about 30% of the time. Several of the most significant clusters appeared, in a later analysis, to be linked to common viral pathogens.

This clone turned up a few times. The antigen remains undetermined. CDR1 and CDR2 (germline): SGHDT, YYEEEE. The CDR3 covers 17 residues. The ends lost 0 bases at V and 3 bases at J; junction bases unmatched: 4. Researchers ran the PCR with 60 Vbeta and 13 Jbeta primers. Here immunoSEQ multiplex PCR was the method, and the copy in TCRdb shows in-frame clones only, minus some. In the table there are approximately 56,000 clones, roughly 72% of which are singletons. The source is a woman aged 45-60 years in good health and CMV-seropositive. Specimen: PBMCs. The genes are TRBV5-6 and TRBJ2-5; TRBD2 aligns across 14 bases. This CDR3 is CASSLVGLAGGEETQYF. The CDR3 DNA follows: TGTGCCAGCAGCTTGGTTGGACTAGCGGGGGGTGAAGAGACCCAGTACTTC.